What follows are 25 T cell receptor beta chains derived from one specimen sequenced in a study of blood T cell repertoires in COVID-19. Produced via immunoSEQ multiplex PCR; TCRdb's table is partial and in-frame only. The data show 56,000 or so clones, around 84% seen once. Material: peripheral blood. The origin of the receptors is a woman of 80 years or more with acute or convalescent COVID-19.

The CDR3 spells CSVLGQRMNTEAFF. As DNA, the CDR3 is TGCAGCGTACTAGGACAGCGGATGAACACTGAAGCTTTCTTT. This chain uses TRBV29-1 with TRBJ1-1, with a possible D match to TRBD1 (6 bases). Trimming took 6 bases from V and 0 from J, leaving 14 bases between them. The CDR3 consists of 14 residues. CDR1 and CDR2 from the germline V gene are SQVTM and ANQGSEA.

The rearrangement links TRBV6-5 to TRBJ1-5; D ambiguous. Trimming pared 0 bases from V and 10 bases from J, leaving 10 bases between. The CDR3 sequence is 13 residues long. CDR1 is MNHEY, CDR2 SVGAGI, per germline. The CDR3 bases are TGTGCCAGCAGTTACTCGATTGCAGAACCCCAGCATTTT. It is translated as CASSYSIAEPQHF.

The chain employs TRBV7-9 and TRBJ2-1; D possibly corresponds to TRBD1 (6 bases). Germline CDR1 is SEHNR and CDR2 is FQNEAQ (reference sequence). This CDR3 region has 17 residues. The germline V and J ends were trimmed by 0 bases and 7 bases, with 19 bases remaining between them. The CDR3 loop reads CASSLALKQGRRNEQFF. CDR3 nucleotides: TGTGCCAGCAGCTTAGCGTTGAAACAGGGAAGAAGAAATGAGCAGTTCTTC.

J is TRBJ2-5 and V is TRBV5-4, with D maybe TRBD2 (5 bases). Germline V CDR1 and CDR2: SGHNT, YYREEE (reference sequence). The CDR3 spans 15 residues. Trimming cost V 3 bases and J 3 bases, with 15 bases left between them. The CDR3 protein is CASSSYGAGKETQYF. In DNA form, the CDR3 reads TGTGCCAGCAGCTCCTATGGTGCGGGCAAAGAGACCCAGTACTTC.

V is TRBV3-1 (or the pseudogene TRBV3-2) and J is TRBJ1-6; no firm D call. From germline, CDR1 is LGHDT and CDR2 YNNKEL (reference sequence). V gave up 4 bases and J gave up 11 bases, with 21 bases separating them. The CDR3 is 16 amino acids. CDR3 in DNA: TGTGCCAGCAGCCGGGGTAGGTCGGGCGGGCAAACACCCCTCCACTTT. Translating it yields CASSRGRSGGQTPLHF.

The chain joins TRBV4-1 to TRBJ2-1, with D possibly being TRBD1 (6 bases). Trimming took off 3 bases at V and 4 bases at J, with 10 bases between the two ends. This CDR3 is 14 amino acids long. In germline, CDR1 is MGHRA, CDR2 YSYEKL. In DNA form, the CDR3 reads TGCGCCAGCAGCCAGCAGGGGCGATACAATGAGCAGTTCTTC. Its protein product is CASSQQGRYNEQFF.

In DNA, the CDR3 is TGTGCCAGCAGCTCCCTGGCGGCGTACAATGAGCAGTTCTTC. This gives the protein CASSSLAAYNEQFF. This chain joins TRBV7-2 and TRBJ2-1; D is unresolved. With 4 bases removed from V and 4 bases from J, the gap between germline ends came to 11 bases. The CDR3 length is 14 residues. Germline loops: CDR1 SGHTA, CDR2 FQGNSA.

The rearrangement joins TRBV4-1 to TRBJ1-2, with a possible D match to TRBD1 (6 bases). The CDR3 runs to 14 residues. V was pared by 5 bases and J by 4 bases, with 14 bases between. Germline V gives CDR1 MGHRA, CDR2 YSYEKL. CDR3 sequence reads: CASSLGAFSYGYTF. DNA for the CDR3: TGCGCCAGCAGCTTGGGGGCTTTTAGCTATGGCTACACCTTC.

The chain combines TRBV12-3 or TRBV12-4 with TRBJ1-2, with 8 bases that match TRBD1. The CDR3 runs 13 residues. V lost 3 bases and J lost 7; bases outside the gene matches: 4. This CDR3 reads CASSFGRGPGYTF. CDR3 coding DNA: TGTGCCAGCAGTTTTGGCAGGGGGCCTGGCTACACCTTC.

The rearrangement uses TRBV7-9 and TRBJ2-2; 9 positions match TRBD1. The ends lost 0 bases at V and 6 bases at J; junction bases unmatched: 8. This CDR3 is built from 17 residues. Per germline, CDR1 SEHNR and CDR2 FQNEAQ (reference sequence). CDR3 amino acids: CASSLARTGAWAGELFF. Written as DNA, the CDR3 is TGTGCCAGCAGCTTAGCCCGGACAGGGGCTTGGGCCGGGGAGCTGTTTTTT.

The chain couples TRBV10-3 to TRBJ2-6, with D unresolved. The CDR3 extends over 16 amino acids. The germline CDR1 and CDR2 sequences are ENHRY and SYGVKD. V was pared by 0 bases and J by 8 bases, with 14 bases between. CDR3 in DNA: TGTGCCATCAGTGAGTCTTTGATCACCGGGTCCAACGTCCTGACTTTC. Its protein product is CAISESLITGSNVLTF.

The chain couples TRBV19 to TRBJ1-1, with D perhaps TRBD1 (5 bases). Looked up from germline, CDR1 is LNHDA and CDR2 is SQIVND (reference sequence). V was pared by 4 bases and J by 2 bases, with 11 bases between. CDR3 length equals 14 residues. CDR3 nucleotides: TGTGCCAGTAGTAAGACAGCAGTAAACACTGAAGCTTTCTTT. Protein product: CASSKTAVNTEAFF.

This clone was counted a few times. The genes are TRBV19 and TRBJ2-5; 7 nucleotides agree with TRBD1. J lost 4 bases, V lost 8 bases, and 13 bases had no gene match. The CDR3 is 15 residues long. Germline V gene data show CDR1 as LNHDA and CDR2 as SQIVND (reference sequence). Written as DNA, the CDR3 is TGTGCCAGTGCCACGACAGGGTCGGGGCGAGAGACCCAGTACTTC. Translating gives CASATTGSGRETQYF.

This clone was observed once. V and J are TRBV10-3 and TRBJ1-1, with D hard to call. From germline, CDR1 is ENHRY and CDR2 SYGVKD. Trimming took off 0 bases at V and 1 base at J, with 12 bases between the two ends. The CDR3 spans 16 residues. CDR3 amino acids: CAISESIGLTNTEAFF. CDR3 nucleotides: TGTGCCATCAGTGAGTCGATCGGACTGACGAACACTGAAGCTTTCTTT.

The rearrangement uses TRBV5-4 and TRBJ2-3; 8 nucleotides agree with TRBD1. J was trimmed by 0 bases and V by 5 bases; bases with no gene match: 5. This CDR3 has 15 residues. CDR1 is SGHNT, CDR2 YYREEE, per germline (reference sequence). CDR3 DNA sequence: TGTGCCAGCAGTCTTGGGGACAGGAGCACAGATACGCAGTATTTT. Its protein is CASSLGDRSTDTQYF. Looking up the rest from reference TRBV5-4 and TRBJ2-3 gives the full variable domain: ETGVTQSPTHLIKTRGQQVTLRCSSQSGHNTVSWYQQALGQGPQFIFQYYREEENGRGNFPPRFSGLQFPNYSSELNVNALELDDSALYLCASSLGDRSTDTQYFGPGTRLTVL.

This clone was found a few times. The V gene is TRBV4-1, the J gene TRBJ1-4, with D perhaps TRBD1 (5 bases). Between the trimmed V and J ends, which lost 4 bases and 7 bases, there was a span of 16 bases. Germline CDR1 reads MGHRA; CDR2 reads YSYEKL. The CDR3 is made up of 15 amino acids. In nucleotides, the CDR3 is TGCGCCAGCAGCCCAGCGGGGGTGATGGGTGAAAAACTGTTTTTT. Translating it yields CASSPAGVMGEKLFF.

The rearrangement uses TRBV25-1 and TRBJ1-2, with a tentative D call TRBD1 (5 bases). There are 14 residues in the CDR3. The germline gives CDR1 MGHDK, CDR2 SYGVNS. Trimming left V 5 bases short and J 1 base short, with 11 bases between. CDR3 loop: CASSPDRDNYGYTF. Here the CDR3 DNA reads TGTGCCAGCAGTCCCGACAGAGATAACTATGGCTACACCTTC.

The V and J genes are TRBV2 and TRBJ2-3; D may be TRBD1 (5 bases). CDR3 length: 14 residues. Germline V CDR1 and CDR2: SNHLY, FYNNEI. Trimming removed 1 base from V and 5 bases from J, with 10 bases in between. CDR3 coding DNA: TGTGCCAGCAGTGAAGTCAGGGCTAGAGATACGCAGTATTTT. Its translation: CASSEVRARDTQYF.

CDR3 region: CASSQARDRGDDQPQHF. CDR3 nucleotides: TGTGCCAGCAGCCAAGCTAGAGACAGGGGCGACGATCAGCCCCAGCATTTT. This chain links TRBV4-2 with TRBJ1-5, with 8 bases identical to TRBD1. The CDR3 covers 17 residues. The germline V gene has CDR1 LGHNA and CDR2 YNFKEQ. The trim removed 1 base at V and 5 bases at J, leaving 10 bases unmatched.

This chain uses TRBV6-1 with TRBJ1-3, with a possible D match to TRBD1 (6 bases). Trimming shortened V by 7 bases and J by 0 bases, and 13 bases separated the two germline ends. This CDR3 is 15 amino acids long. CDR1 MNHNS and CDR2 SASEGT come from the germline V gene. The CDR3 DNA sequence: TGTGCCAGCAAGGAAGGGGGTAGCTCTGGAAACACCATATATTTT. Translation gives CASKEGGSSGNTIYF.

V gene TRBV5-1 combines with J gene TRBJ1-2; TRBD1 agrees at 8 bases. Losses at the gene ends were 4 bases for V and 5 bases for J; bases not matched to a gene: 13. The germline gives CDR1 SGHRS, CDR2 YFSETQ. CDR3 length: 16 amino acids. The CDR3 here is CASSRGQLTGGYGYTF. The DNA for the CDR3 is TGCGCCAGCAGCAGAGGACAACTAACAGGGGGGTATGGCTACACCTTC.

The CDR3 loop reads CATSDGMNTEAFF. In nucleotides, the CDR3 is TGTGCCACCAGTGATGGCATGAACACTGAAGCTTTCTTT. The chain employs TRBV24-1 and TRBJ1-1; D uncertain. The CDR3 is made up of 13 amino acids. V was clipped by 3 bases and J by 0 bases, with 4 bases between them. CDR1 KGHDR and CDR2 SFDVKD come from the germline V gene.

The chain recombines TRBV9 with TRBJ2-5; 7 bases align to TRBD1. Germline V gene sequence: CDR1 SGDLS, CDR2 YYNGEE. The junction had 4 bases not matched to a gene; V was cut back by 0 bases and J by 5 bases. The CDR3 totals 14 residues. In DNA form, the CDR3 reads TGTGCCAGCAGCGTAGGAGGGGGCGCGGAGACCCAGTACTTC. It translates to CASSVGGGAETQYF.

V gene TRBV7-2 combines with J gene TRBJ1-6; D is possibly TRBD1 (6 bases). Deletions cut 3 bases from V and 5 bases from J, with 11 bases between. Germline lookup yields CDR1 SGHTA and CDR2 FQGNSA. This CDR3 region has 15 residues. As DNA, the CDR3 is TGTGCCAGCAGCTTGGACAGAACCGATAATTCACCCCTCCACTTT. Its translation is CASSLDRTDNSPLHF.

The CDR3 coding sequence is TGTGCCAGCAGCTCGGGACAGAACTATGGCTACACCTTC. The encoded protein is CASSSGQNYGYTF. V usage is TRBV7-8 and J usage is TRBJ1-2, with TRBD1 matching over 7 bases. With V trimmed by 4 bases and J by 2 bases, 1 base remained unmatched. From germline, CDR1 is SGHVS and CDR2 FQNEAQ. The CDR3 consists of 13 residues.